The 18 T cell receptor beta chains listed next were all sequenced from one sample in a study of blood T cell repertoires in COVID-19. Clones were sequenced by immunoSEQ multiplex PCR, and TCRdb holds only the in-frame ones, with some missing. The sample consists of fewer than 250,000 clones, 81% of them appearing once. Sequencing was done on a sample of PBMCs or T cells enriched from blood (not recorded which). Receptors were obtained from a woman aged 50 to 60 with acute COVID-19.

V usage is TRBV29-1 and J usage is TRBJ2-1, with D perhaps TRBD1 (6 bases). The V gene's germline CDR1 is SQVTM and CDR2 ANQGSEA. The CDR3 contains 15 residues. Trimming shortened V by 5 bases and J by 0 bases, and 14 bases separated the two germline ends. The CDR3 coding sequence is TGCAGCGTTCCAGGGGAAGGTGGCTCCTACAATGAGCAGTTCTTC. It encodes CSVPGEGGSYNEQFF.

V is TRBV6-5 and J is TRBJ2-1, with D possibly matching TRBD2 (5 bases). In germline, CDR1 is MNHEY, CDR2 SVGAGI. This CDR3 region has 13 residues. The V and J ends lost 7 bases and 6 bases respectively, with 13 bases between them. CDR3 in DNA: TGTGCCAGCACCCGGGGTTTCCTCAATGAGCAGTTCTTC. This encodes CASTRGFLNEQFF.

The CDR3 sequence is CASSLEGGVYEQYF. CDR3 coding DNA: TGTGCCAGCAGCTTAGAAGGGGGGGTCTACGAGCAGTACTTC. This chain uses TRBV11-2 with TRBJ2-7; possible D gene TRBD2, 7 bases. Germline CDR1 reads SGHAT; CDR2 reads FQNNGV. The CDR3 is made up of 14 amino acids. V was clipped by 0 bases and J by 3 bases, with 9 bases between them.

This chain links TRBV11-3 with TRBJ2-1; D not certain. Trimming pared 5 bases from V and 7 bases from J, leaving 9 bases between. The CDR3 is 12 residues long. Per the germline V gene, CDR1 is SGHNT and CDR2 is YENEEA. CDR3 amino acids: CASSLRNNEQFF. The CDR3 DNA reads TGTGCCAGCAGCCTACGTAATAATGAGCAGTTCTTC.

V gene TRBV2 combines with J gene TRBJ1-5; D is uncertain. The V end lost 3 bases, the J end lost 0 bases, and 9 bases lay between the germline ends. There are 15 residues in the CDR3. Per germline, CDR1 SNHLY and CDR2 FYNNEI. This chain's CDR3 is CASSEGLYSNQPQHF. The CDR3 DNA reads TGTGCCAGCAGTGAGGGCCTCTATAGCAATCAGCCCCAGCATTTT.

The V call is TRBV25-1, the J call TRBJ2-3, with a possible D match to TRBD2 (6 bases). The CDR3 has 18 amino acids. Germline CDR1 is MGHDK and CDR2 is SYGVNS. Trimming stripped 5 bases from V and 0 bases from J, with 21 bases between. For the CDR3, the DNA is TGTGCCAGCAGTCCCGATGGCCGGGACTTCCCTAGCACAGATACGCAGTATTTT. The encoded protein is CASSPDGRDFPSTDTQYF.

V and J are TRBV30 and TRBJ2-1; maybe TRBD2 (5 bases). V was clipped by 4 bases and J by 0 bases, with 7 bases between them. This CDR3 has 13 residues. Germline V CDR1 and CDR2: GTSNPN, SVGIG (reference sequence). CDR3 bases: TGTGCCTGGATCGGGGTCTCCTACAATGAGCAGTTCTTC. Amino acids: CAWIGVSYNEQFF.

CDR3 loop: CASSPSSGSYNEQFF. The CDR3 DNA reads as TGTGCCAGCAGCCCCAGTAGCGGGAGCTACAATGAGCAGTTCTTC. The chain is built from TRBV5-4 and TRBJ2-1; TRBD2 matches 9 bases. V trimming: 4 bases; J trimming: 3 bases; junction bases outside the gene matches: 5. The germline V gene encodes CDR1 SGHNT and CDR2 YYREEE (reference sequence). There are 15 residues in the CDR3. The full variable domain, with the rest looked up from reference TRBV5-4 and TRBJ2-1, is ETGVTQSPTHLIKTRGQQVTLRCSSQSGHNTVSWYQQALGQGPQFIFQYYREEENGRGNFPPRFSGLQFPNYSSELNVNALELDDSALYLCASSPSSGSYNEQFFGPGTRLTVL.

This chain connects TRBV18 to TRBJ2-1; D is possibly TRBD1 (5 bases). The CDR3 runs to 15 residues. Germline CDR1 reads KGHSH; CDR2 reads LQKENI. The V end was cut by 3 bases, the J end by 10 bases, with 19 bases between. The CDR3 nucleotides read TGTGCCAGCTCACCCTTGGTTTCAGGGAAGAAGGAGCAGTTCTTC. This sequence encodes CASSPLVSGKKEQFF.

The chain employs TRBV11-2 and TRBJ2-3, with 9 bases matching TRBD2. CDR1 and CDR2 from the germline V gene are SGHAT and FQNNGV. The trim removed 5 bases at V and 3 bases at J, leaving 9 bases unmatched. The CDR3 sequence is 16 residues long. The chain's CDR3 is CASSRGLARETDTQYF. The CDR3 DNA reads as TGTGCCAGCAGCCGGGGACTAGCAAGGGAAACAGATACGCAGTATTTT.

V is TRBV27 and J is TRBJ1-6; TRBD1 might be the D (6 bases). The CDR3 extends over 13 amino acids. Germline loops: CDR1 MNHEY, CDR2 SMNVEV (reference sequence). Trimming stripped 6 bases from V and 7 bases from J, with 10 bases between. The CDR3 spells CASRTTGNSPLHF. DNA of the CDR3: TGTGCCAGCAGGACTACAGGGAATTCACCCCTCCACTTT.

The chain couples TRBV19 to TRBJ2-6; 7 nucleotides align to TRBD1. With V trimmed by 0 bases and J by 0 bases, 8 bases remained unmatched. Germline lookup yields CDR1 LNHDA and CDR2 SQIVND (reference sequence). The CDR3 extends over 19 amino acids. The CDR3 is CASSIDRTGPYSGANVLTF. The CDR3 bases are TGTGCCAGTAGTATAGATCGGACAGGTCCTTACTCTGGGGCCAACGTCCTGACTTTC.

This chain connects TRBV7-2 to TRBJ2-7; a weak D match, TRBD1 (5 bases). CDR3 length: 13 residues. Germline V gene sequence: CDR1 SGHTA, CDR2 FQGNSA. Trimming stripped 10 bases from V and 6 bases from J, with 19 bases between. The CDR3, as DNA: TGTGCCACGACAAGGGGCGTAGGGGTCGAGCAGTACTTC. Translation: CATTRGVGVEQYF.

This chain joins TRBV4-3 and TRBJ1-4; TRBD1 might be the D (6 bases). The V gene lost 0 bases and the J gene lost 4 bases, with 9 bases spanning the gap. The CDR3 has 15 residues. CDR1 is LGHNA and CDR2 is YSLEER in the germline V gene. The CDR3: CASSQDGTSNEKLFF. The CDR3 nucleotides are TGCGCCAGCAGCCAAGACGGGACAAGTAATGAAAAACTGTTTTTT.

The rearrangement links TRBV10-3 to TRBJ2-2; D possibly corresponds to TRBD1 (8 bases). CDR1 and CDR2 (germline): ENHRY, SYGVKD. The V end was cut by 10 bases, the J end by 7 bases, with 22 bases between. CDR3 length: 15 residues. The CDR3 here is CATSRGQGGIGELFF. As DNA, the CDR3 is TGTGCCACCTCCCGTGGACAGGGAGGGATCGGGGAGCTGTTTTTT.

This chain connects TRBV14 to TRBJ2-5, with 10 bases that match TRBD1. Per germline, CDR1 SGHDN and CDR2 FVKESK. The CDR3 is made up of 14 amino acids. Trimming removed 3 bases from V and 7 bases from J; junction bases left unmatched: 5. DNA for the CDR3: TGTGCCAGCAGCCACGGACAGGGGGATGGGACCCAGTACTTC. Protein: CASSHGQGDGTQYF.

The rearrangement uses TRBV18 and TRBJ2-3; D call uncertain. CDR1 is KGHSH, CDR2 LQKENI, per germline. The CDR3 is made up of 14 amino acids. The V end was cut by 6 bases, the J end by 0 bases, with 10 bases between. The CDR3 protein is CASSGVGSTDTQYF. CDR3 DNA sequence: TGTGCCAGCTCGGGCGTCGGTAGCACAGATACGCAGTATTTT.

In this sample, this clone turned up once. The rearrangement joins TRBV4-3 to TRBJ1-6; the match to TRBD1 covers 9 bases. The CDR3 contains 16 residues. Germline V lookup: CDR1 LGHNA, CDR2 YSLEER. With 0 bases clipped from V and 10 bases from J, the junction kept 7 bases outside the gene matches. The DNA for the CDR3 is TGCGCCAGCAGCCAAGAATCGGGACAGGGTTTCTCACCCCTCCACTTT. Its protein product is CASSQESGQGFSPLHF.